These T cell receptor beta chains were read from a single sample in a study of blood T cell repertoires in COVID-19. TCRdb's table, derived via immunoSEQ multiplex PCR, lists solely in-frame clones and lacks some. The table includes 200,000 to 300,000 clones, 86% detected once. Sequenced: peripheral blood. The receptors were sampled from a man in his forties who had recovered from COVID-19. The conserved cysteine and the conserved F or W are not part of the CDR3 here.

v_gene	j_gene	len	CDR3aa
TRBV15	TRBJ2-4	22	ATSRERQGETSGRANYAKNIQY
TRBV7-8	TRBJ2-1	13	ASSLGQGIINEQF
TRBV19	TRBJ1-4	12	ATTEGQINEKLF
TRBV6-5	TRBJ1-2	11	ASSYQGRGGYT
TRBV6-5	TRBJ2-7	12	ASRLAGGSYEQY
TRBV6-2/TRBV6-3	TRBJ1-6	12	ASSYYDSRSPLH
TRBV6-5	TRBJ2-1	11	ASRKTGGNEQF
TRBV3-1/TRBV3-2	TRBJ1-3	14	ASSPRAGGSGNTIY
TRBV2	TRBJ1-2	10	ASSPEAGGYT
TRBV27	TRBJ2-4	13	ASRPGEAGENIQY
TRBV6-5	TRBJ2-7	13	ASTSTLAGFYEQY
TRBV3-1/TRBV3-2	TRBJ2-6	17	ASRGLAGALSSGANVLT
TRBV7-8	TRBJ1-5	17	ASSLGGKGQARDNQPQH
TRBV7-9	TRBJ2-1	12	ASRGRTGQNEQF
TRBV10-3	TRBJ2-5	12	AISQGSGQETQY
TRBV7-9	TRBJ1-3	11	ASSPISGNTIY
TRBV4-3	TRBJ2-7	12	ASSQGGTSYEQY
TRBV3-1/TRBV3-2	TRBJ2-1	13	ASSLTSGSLHEQF
TRBV2	TRBJ2-7	13	ASNGPGQPSYEQY
TRBV7-2	TRBJ2-5	13	ASNTINRVRETQY
TRBV5-5	TRBJ1-5	12	ASKLTGTNQPQH
TRBV7-2	TRBJ2-6	12	ASVAGSGANVLT
TRBV6-5	TRBJ2-2	13	ASRSGTRNTGELF
TRBV29-1	TRBJ2-7	14	SVGLWGQGKGYEQY
TRBV21-1	TRBJ2-2	16	ASSKRGLAGGNTGELF
TRBV12-3/TRBV12-4	TRBJ2-7	10	ASSPQGYEQY
TRBV6-5	TRBJ1-2	13	ASRRPGQSMGGYT
TRBV3-1/TRBV3-2	TRBJ1-5	12	ASSAGFRGQPQH
TRBV5-8	TRBJ2-7	12	ASTRSASTPGQY
TRBV27	TRBJ2-2	10	ASSSWPGELF
TRBV5-1	TRBJ1-1	13	ASSVRQGLNTEAF
TRBV18	TRBJ2-5	16	ASSLRTVLTSGEETQY
TRBV5-1	TRBJ2-7	12	ASNGDRSSYEQY
TRBV6-1	TRBJ1-4	13	ASSEGTGPNEKLF
TRBV24-1	TRBJ2-7	10	ATTKPGCEQY
TRBV23-1	TRBJ2-7	13	ASTIDLGISYEQY
TRBV30	TRBJ2-1	13	AWSSGIGTRSEQF
TRBV5-6	TRBJ2-1	10	ASSLSAGEQF
TRBV7-9	TRBJ1-1	11	ASSTGQNTEAF
TRBV6-2/TRBV6-3	TRBJ2-6	14	ASSYISGSGANVLT
TRBV7-3	TRBJ2-2	12	ASSLGGNTGELF
TRBV5-1	TRBJ2-7	16	ASSPVSGLAAPAREQY
TRBV4-3	TRBJ2-1	14	ASSQQPSGGGVEQF
TRBV7-8	TRBJ2-1	11	ASSQLQGNEQF
TRBV6-5	TRBJ1-2	12	ASSRTQGNYGYT
TRBV7-9	TRBJ1-5	15	ASSLESGRRTRQPQH
TRBV11-3	TRBJ2-5	14	ASSSGLAGGRETQY
TRBV2	TRBJ2-7	11	ASNGQGPYEQY
TRBV2	TRBJ2-7	13	ASSEAAGGTYEQY
TRBV2	TRBJ1-1	13	ASSEGRGLGTEAF
TRBV11-3	TRBJ2-7	14	ASSARLAGDPYEQY
TRBV23-1	TRBJ1-1	12	ASLGDTKNTEAF
TRBV5-1	TRBJ2-1	10	ASSSLGNEQF
TRBV6-5	TRBJ1-4	12	ASSLQGAAGKLF
TRBV11-2	TRBJ2-3	13	ASGPGLAGTDTQY